A single T cell receptor (beta chain) is shown here with its context. What it binds is not known. The trim removed 6 bases at V and 2 bases at J, leaving 8 bases unmatched. The CDR3 totals 15 residues. The record originates from a study of T cell repertoires in cytomegalovirus infection. TCRdb passed the reads through MiXCR, listing each CDR3 protein once. The data contain about 900,000 distinct CDR3 sequences, 31% of them seen just once; the ten biggest clones take up roughly 13%. The sequence came from a human donor in good health (CMV status not recorded). Some clones in this sample may be carry-over from other donors' samples. The J gene is TRBJ2-7, the V gene TRBV12-3 or TRBV12-4; TRBD1 matches 9 bases. The specimen comprised cultured CD8+ T cells from PBMCs, sampled from culture after CMV antigen stimulation. This CDR3 is CASRSTGGVTYEQYF. CDR3 DNA: TGTGCCAGCAGATCAACAGGGGGCGTGACCTACGAGCAGTACTTC.